This T cell receptor beta chain was documented in a study of technical replicates of blood from a few donors. Sequencing used immunoSEQ multiplex PCR; TCRdb keeps in-frame clones, though not all of them. The table includes some 70,000 clones, nearly 98% detected once. The CDR3 has 13 residues. The V end was cut by 3 bases, the J end by 3 bases, with 8 bases between. Germline V gene lookup returns CDR1 LNHDA and CDR2 SQIVND (reference sequence). The source of this sequence is a human donor in good health. The V gene is TRBV19, the J gene TRBJ2-5, with D tentatively TRBD2 (6 bases). The sample taken for sequencing was T cells isolated from PBMCs. The CDR3 DNA sequence: TGTGCCAGTAGTATCCCGGGGGAAGAGACCCAGTACTTC. Protein product: CASSIPGEETQYF. The entire variable domain, with the rest obtained from reference TRBV19 and TRBJ2-5, is as follows: DGGITQSPKYLFRKEGQNVTLSCEQNLNHDAMYWYRQDPGQGLRLIYYSQIVNDFQKGDIAEGYSVSREKKESFPLTVTSAQKNPTAFYLCASSIPGEETQYFGPGTRLLVL.